The 20 T cell receptor beta chains presented below share a single source sample, sequenced in a study of T-cell memory formation after mild COVID-19. Each CDR3 protein gets one entry after TCRdb re-called the 5' RACE reads with MiXCR. The sample lists under 200,000 distinct CDR3 sequences; 11% were seen once. The sample was PBMCs or a T cell subset sorted from them (not recorded which). The source of these receptors is a man between 18 and 35 years old who had mild COVID-19 (a few samples of this study predate the infection). Cell type and time point are not known.

This sequence joins TRBV9 and TRBJ1-4; the D gene is possibly TRBD1 (5 bases). The CDR3 is made up of 14 amino acids. The V gene lost 4 bases and the J gene lost 8 bases, with 15 bases spanning the gap. Germline V gene lookup returns CDR1 SGDLS and CDR2 YYNGEE. The CDR3 region has the DNA TGTGCCAGCAGCATCGGAAGGGGAGGGGAAAAACTGTTTTTT. Translation gives CASSIGRGGEKLFF.

There are a few counts of this clonotype. The chain joins TRBV18 to TRBJ2-7, with 12 bases that match TRBD1. CDR3 length equals 15 residues. After removal of 3 bases from V and 4 bases from J, the junction contained 4 bases not matched to a gene. CDR1 is KGHSH and CDR2 is LQKENI in the germline V gene. In DNA form, the CDR3 reads TGTGCCAGCTCACCGGGGGGACAGGGGGCGTACGAGCAGTACTTC. It is translated as CASSPGGQGAYEQYF.

The chain has TRBV5-1 and TRBJ1-5; TRBD1 aligns across 7 bases. The CDR3 length is 14 residues. Germline loops: CDR1 SGHRS, CDR2 YFSETQ. After removal of 4 bases from V and 4 bases from J, the junction contained 5 bases not matched to a gene. CDR3 bases: TGCGCCAGCAGCCCGACAGGGAGTAATCAGCCCCAGCATTTT. Residues: CASSPTGSNQPQHF. Complete variable domain (other parts from reference TRBV5-1 and TRBJ1-5): KAGVTQTPRYLIKTRGQQVTLSCSPISGHRSVSWYQQTPGQGLQFLFEYFSETQRNKGNFPGRFSGRQFSNSRSEMNVSTLELGDSALYLCASSPTGSNQPQHFGDGTRLSIL.

The rearrangement uses TRBV11-2 and TRBJ2-1, with D unresolved. The germline V gene has CDR1 SGHAT and CDR2 FQNNGV. The CDR3 contains 14 residues. V shed 0 bases and J shed 4 bases, with 7 bases lying between them. CDR3: CASSLDGRYNEQFF. The CDR3 region has the DNA TGTGCCAGCAGCTTAGACGGCAGATACAATGAGCAGTTCTTC.

The rearrangement links TRBV6-6 to TRBJ1-5; D call uncertain. V gave up 6 bases and J gave up 6 bases, with 9 bases separating them. Germline CDR1 is MNHNY and CDR2 is SVGAGI (reference sequence). The CDR3 has 12 residues. The CDR3 protein is CASSYDVQPQHF. The CDR3 nucleotides are TGTGCCAGCAGCTACGACGTTCAGCCCCAGCATTTT.

The J gene is TRBJ2-5, the V gene TRBV18, with D unresolved. Germline loops: CDR1 KGHSH, CDR2 LQKENI. The CDR3 has 13 amino acids. Trimming took 1 base from V and 4 from J, leaving 7 bases between them. As DNA, the CDR3 is TGTGCCAGCTCACCACGGAACAGAGAGACCCAGTACTTC. Amino acid sequence: CASSPRNRETQYF.

There are a few counts of this clonotype. The genes are TRBV27 and TRBJ2-2, with no clear D. This CDR3 spans 15 amino acids. With 3 bases removed from V and 0 bases from J, the gap between germline ends came to 8 bases. The germline V gene has CDR1 MNHEY and CDR2 SMNVEV (reference sequence). The CDR3 is CASSFSQSNTGELFF. The DNA for the CDR3 is TGTGCCAGCAGTTTTTCTCAATCGAACACCGGGGAGCTGTTTTTT.

The chain links TRBV4-3 to TRBJ1-3; D ambiguous. Germline lookup yields CDR1 LGHNA and CDR2 YSLEER. The CDR3 runs to 13 residues. V lost 3 bases and J lost 2, with 5 bases in between. In nucleotides, the CDR3 is TGCGCCAGCAGCCAGTCCCCTGGAAACACCATATATTTT. It encodes CASSQSPGNTIYF.

The CDR3 region has the DNA TGCAGTGCTACACAATCCCAAGAGACCCAGTACTTC. This encodes CSATQSQETQYF. The V call is TRBV20-1, the J call TRBJ2-5, with no clear D. Germline V gives CDR1 DFQATT, CDR2 SNEGSKA (reference sequence). Trimming took 4 bases from V and 1 from J, leaving 7 bases between them. CDR3 size: 12 residues.

The rearrangement uses TRBV7-8 and TRBJ1-2, with 8 bases that match TRBD1. Germline V gene lookup returns CDR1 SGHVS and CDR2 FQNEAQ. The V gene end was trimmed by 5 bases and the J gene end by 0 bases; junction bases not matched to a gene: 2. CDR3 size: 14 residues. The CDR3 DNA sequence: TGTGCCAGCAGCCTGACAGGGGCTAACTATGGCTACACCTTC. Translation gives CASSLTGANYGYTF.

V is TRBV12-3 or TRBV12-4 and J is TRBJ2-7; no firm D call. CDR3 size: 12 residues. Trimming took off 6 bases at V and 7 bases at J, with 13 bases between the two ends. CDR3 sequence: CASSRTTSEQYV. CDR3 nucleotide sequence: TGTGCCAGCAGCCGAACGACAAGTGAGCAGTACGTC.

V is TRBV5-6 and J is TRBJ1-3; maybe TRBD1 (5 bases). V lost 2 bases and J 0 bases, leaving 12 bases between the germline ends. CDR1 and CDR2 from the germline V gene are SGHDT and YYEEEE. This CDR3 spans 16 amino acids. The CDR3 protein is CASSLQQVSSGNTIYF. The CDR3 nucleotides read TGTGCCAGCAGCTTACAACAGGTTAGCTCTGGAAACACCATATATTTT.

In its sample, this clonotype is medium-sized. DNA for the CDR3: TGCGCCAGCAGCTTGCTGGCTAGCGAGACCGGGGAGCTGTTTTTT. Translation gives CASSLLASETGELFF. The V call is TRBV5-1, the J call TRBJ2-2, with D possibly matching TRBD2 (6 bases). Germline CDR1 SGHRS, CDR2 YFSETQ. Trimming removed 1 base at V and 5 bases at J, with 12 bases between. This CDR3 has 15 amino acids.

This clonotype was counted many times. The V and J genes are TRBV7-2 and TRBJ2-3, with TRBD2 as a possible D gene (5 bases). The V and J ends lost 7 bases and 6 bases respectively, with 23 bases between them. CDR3 length: 16 amino acids. Germline V gives CDR1 SGHTA, CDR2 FQGNSA. Here the CDR3 DNA reads TGTGCCAGCACGCGCCTGGGCGGGCACGATTTGGATACGCAGTATTTT. It translates to CASTRLGGHDLDTQYF.

The V and J genes are TRBV3-1 and TRBJ1-5, with unresolved D. The germline V gene encodes CDR1 LGHDT and CDR2 YNNKEL (reference sequence). The CDR3 has 15 amino acids. V was shortened by 0 bases and J by 9 bases, with 15 bases between the two germline ends. The CDR3 DNA sequence: TGTGCCAGCAGCCAAGATCTGACCAACCCCCGGCCCCAGCATTTT. It yields the protein CASSQDLTNPRPQHF.

This clonotype showed up just a few times. J is TRBJ2-3 and V is TRBV12-3 or TRBV12-4; D may be TRBD1 or TRBD2 (5 bases each). Trimming cost V 5 bases and J 6 bases, with 9 bases left between them. CDR3 length: 12 amino acids. The CDR3 nucleotides are TGTGCCAGCAGTCCGGGGCCGGATACGCAGTATTTT. It translates to CASSPGPDTQYF.

The rearrangement links TRBV4-3 to TRBJ2-2; D not resolved. Trimming pared 0 bases from V and 0 bases from J, leaving 20 bases between. CDR3 size: 20 residues. Germline V gives CDR1 LGHNA, CDR2 YSLEER. The CDR3 DNA reads as TGCGCCAGCAGCCAAGATCAATTTAGGGCAGGCCGCGCGAACACCGGGGAGCTGTTTTTT. Its translation: CASSQDQFRAGRANTGELFF.

This clonotype has just a few counts. The V and J genes are TRBV6-6 and TRBJ2-7; 7 bases are shared with TRBD2. J gave up 3 bases and V 5 bases, and 13 bases lay outside the gene matches. The CDR3 is made up of 16 amino acids. Germline assignment: CDR1 MNHNY and CDR2 SVGAGI (reference sequence). CDR3 sequence (DNA): TGTGCCAGCAGTCCGGGGGAGGGCCTAACCGGCTACGAGCAGTACTTC. Protein: CASSPGEGLTGYEQYF.

This clonotype showed up just a few times. The rearrangement links TRBV5-6 to TRBJ1-2, with D tentatively TRBD1 (6 bases). Between the trimmed V and J ends, which lost 4 bases and 3 bases, there was a span of 10 bases. The CDR3 extends over 13 amino acids. CDR1 is SGHDT, CDR2 YYEEEE, per germline. CDR3 bases: TGTGCCAGCAGCGTCAACAGGGACTATGGCTACACCTTC. It translates to CASSVNRDYGYTF.

The CDR3 DNA sequence: TGTGCCAGCAGCTTGGCCGGCACCCGGAGGCCTGGAAACACCATATATTTT. This sequence encodes CASSLAGTRRPGNTIYF. The gene calls are TRBV5-6 and TRBJ1-3; D not resolved. CDR3 length: 17 amino acids. V shed 0 bases and J shed 2 bases, with 15 bases lying between them. Germline values: CDR1 SGHDT, CDR2 YYEEEE. The full variable domain, completed using reference TRBV5-6 and TRBJ1-3, is DAGVTQSPTHLIKTRGQQVTLRCSPKSGHDTVSWYQQALGQGPQFIFQYYEEEERQRGNFPDRFSGHQFPNYSSELNVNALLLGDSALYLCASSLAGTRRPGNTIYFGEGSWLTVV.